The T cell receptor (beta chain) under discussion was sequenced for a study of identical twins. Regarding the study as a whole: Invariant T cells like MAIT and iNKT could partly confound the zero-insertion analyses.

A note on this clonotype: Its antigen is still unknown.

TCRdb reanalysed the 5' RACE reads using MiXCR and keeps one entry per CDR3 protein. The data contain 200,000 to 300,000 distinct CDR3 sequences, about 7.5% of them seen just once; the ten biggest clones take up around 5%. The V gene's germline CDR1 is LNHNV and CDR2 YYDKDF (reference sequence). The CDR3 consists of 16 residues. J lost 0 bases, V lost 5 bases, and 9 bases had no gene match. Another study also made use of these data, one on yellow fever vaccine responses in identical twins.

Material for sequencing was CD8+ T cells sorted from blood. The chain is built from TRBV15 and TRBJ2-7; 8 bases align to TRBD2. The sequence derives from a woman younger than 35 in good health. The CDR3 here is CATSPKRGTSSYEQYF. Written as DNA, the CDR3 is TGTGCCACCAGCCCCAAAAGGGGGACTAGCTCCTACGAGCAGTACTTC.